A single sample is the source of the 11 T cell receptor beta chains below, sequenced in a study of blood T cell repertoires in COVID-19. Produced via immunoSEQ multiplex PCR; TCRdb's table is partial and in-frame only. The sample includes 200,000 to 250,000 clones, around 85% of them seen just once. The sample consisted of peripheral blood. These receptor sequences come from a woman in her seventies with COVID-19, enrolled during active disease.

The chain uses TRBV4-3 and TRBJ2-2; no clear D gene. Trimming cost V 0 bases and J 1 base, with 12 bases left between them. This CDR3 contains 17 residues. CDR1 LGHNA and CDR2 YSLEER come from the germline V gene. CDR3 sequence reads: CASSQDLGNLNTGELFF. The CDR3 DNA follows: TGCGCCAGCAGCCAAGATCTAGGAAATTTGAACACCGGGGAGCTGTTTTTT.

The rearrangement uses TRBV19 and TRBJ2-5, with D possibly matching TRBD1 (5 bases). Germline lookup yields CDR1 LNHDA and CDR2 SQIVND (reference sequence). The CDR3 contains 13 residues. V gave up 3 bases and J gave up 5 bases, with 10 bases separating them. CDR3 nucleotides: TGTGCCAGTAGTATCAGGGAATGGGAGACCCAGTACTTC. Its protein is CASSIREWETQYF. Drawing the rest from reference TRBV19 and TRBJ2-5, the complete variable domain is DGGITQSPKYLFRKEGQNVTLSCEQNLNHDAMYWYRQDPGQGLRLIYYSQIVNDFQKGDIAEGYSVSREKKESFPLTVTSAQKNPTAFYLCASSIREWETQYFGPGTRLLVL.

This clone came up many times. The V gene is TRBV4-1, the J gene TRBJ1-1; 7 nucleotides match TRBD1. The V and J ends lost 5 bases and 1 base, in that order; junction bases with no gene match: 4. The CDR3 sequence is 14 residues long. In germline, CDR1 is MGHRA, CDR2 YSYEKL. The DNA for the CDR3 is TGCGCCAGCAGCGAACAGGGGCGGAACACTGAAGCTTTCTTT. Protein: CASSEQGRNTEAFF.

The chain employs TRBV7-2 and TRBJ1-1; D may be TRBD1 (5 bases). This CDR3 spans 13 amino acids. V shed 1 base and J shed 3 bases, with 6 bases lying between them. CDR1 and CDR2 from the germline V gene are SGHTA and FQGNSA. The CDR3 region has the DNA TGTGCCAGCAGCTTAGGGGGGGACACTGAAGCTTTCTTT. Protein sequence: CASSLGGDTEAFF.

A single count supports this clone. J is TRBJ1-6 and V is TRBV2; TRBD1 might be the D (6 bases). Trimming left V 7 bases short and J 5 bases short, with 12 bases between. Per the germline V gene, CDR1 is SNHLY and CDR2 is FYNNEI. The CDR3 is made up of 14 amino acids. CDR3 loop: CASIPGQDNSPLHF. The CDR3 nucleotides read TGTGCCAGCATCCCGGGACAAGATAATTCACCCCTCCACTTT.

V gene TRBV6-2 or TRBV6-3 combines with J gene TRBJ1-1, with TRBD1 matching 9 bases. Germline CDR1 reads MNHEY; CDR2 reads SVGEGT. The CDR3 is made up of 16 amino acids. J gave up 1 base and V 0 bases, and 3 bases lay outside the gene matches. The CDR3, as DNA: TGTGCCAGCAGTTACTCGAGGACAGGGGAGAACACTGAAGCTTTCTTT. As protein: CASSYSRTGENTEAFF.

The chain uses TRBV19 and TRBJ1-5; D possibly corresponds to TRBD1 (5 bases). This CDR3 spans 16 amino acids. Germline V gene sequence: CDR1 LNHDA, CDR2 SQIVND (reference sequence). The V gene lost 8 bases and the J gene lost 4 bases, with 21 bases spanning the gap. The CDR3 loop reads CASHPHLAGLNQPQHF. DNA of the CDR3: TGTGCCAGTCACCCCCATCTTGCAGGGCTTAATCAGCCCCAGCATTTT.

The gene calls are TRBV7-2 and TRBJ2-3; 8 bases are a match to TRBD2. Germline V gene data show CDR1 as SGHTA and CDR2 as FQGNSA. J gave up 0 bases and V 4 bases, and 9 bases lay outside the gene matches. This CDR3 has 17 amino acids. The CDR3 protein is CASSYPLAAESTDTQYF. For the CDR3, the DNA is TGTGCCAGCAGCTACCCACTAGCGGCGGAAAGCACAGATACGCAGTATTTT.

The V and J genes are TRBV6-5 and TRBJ1-5; 9 bases fit TRBD1. The length of the CDR3 is 13 residues. Germline CDR1 and CDR2: MNHEY and SVGAGI. J was trimmed by 6 bases and V by 6 bases; bases with no gene match: 3. The CDR3, as DNA: TGTGCCAGCAGGGGACAGGGAAGTCAGCCCCAGCATTTT. This sequence encodes CASRGQGSQPQHF.

The chain has TRBV19 and TRBJ1-2, with 8 bases lining up with TRBD1. In germline, CDR1 is LNHDA, CDR2 SQIVND (reference sequence). With V trimmed by 7 bases and J by 3 bases, 10 bases remained unmatched. The CDR3 is 15 amino acids. The CDR3 bases are TGTGCCAGTAACCTTATCGGACAGGGCCACTATGGCTACACCTTC. Its protein product is CASNLIGQGHYGYTF.

In its sample, this clone was seen once. The chain is built from TRBV14 and TRBJ1-5, with a weak D call TRBD1 (6 bases). The CDR3 is 13 residues long. The V gene's germline CDR1 is SGHDN and CDR2 FVKESK. V was cut by 5 bases and J by 5 bases, with 10 bases left in between. CDR3 region: CASSETGYQPQHF. The CDR3 DNA reads as TGTGCCAGCAGCGAAACAGGGTATCAGCCCCAGCATTTT.